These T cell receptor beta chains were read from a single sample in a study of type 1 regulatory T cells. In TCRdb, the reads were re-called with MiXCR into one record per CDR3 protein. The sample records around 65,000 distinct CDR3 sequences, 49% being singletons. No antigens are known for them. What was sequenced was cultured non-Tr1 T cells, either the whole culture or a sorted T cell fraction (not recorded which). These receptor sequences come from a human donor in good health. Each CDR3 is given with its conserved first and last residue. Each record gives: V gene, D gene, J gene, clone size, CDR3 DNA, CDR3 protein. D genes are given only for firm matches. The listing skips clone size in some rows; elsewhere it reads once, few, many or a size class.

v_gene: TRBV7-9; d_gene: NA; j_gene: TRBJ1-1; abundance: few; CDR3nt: TGTGCCAGCAGCCCCGGTGGGGGGCGGAACACTGAAGCTTTCTTT; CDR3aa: CASSPGGGRNTEAFF
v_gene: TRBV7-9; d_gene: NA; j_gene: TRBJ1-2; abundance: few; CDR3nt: TGTGCCAGCAGCTTAGATGCGTATGGCTACACCTTC; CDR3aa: CASSLDAYGYTF
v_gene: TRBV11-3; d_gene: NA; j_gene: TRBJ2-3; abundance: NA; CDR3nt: TGTGCCAGCAGCCCCGGGGACGCCACTAGCACAGATACGCAGTATTTT; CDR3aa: CASSPGDATSTDTQYF
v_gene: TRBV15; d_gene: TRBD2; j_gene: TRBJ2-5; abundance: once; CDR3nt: TGTGCCACCAGCAAGGGCGGGGGGCCGCAAGAGACCCAGTACTTC; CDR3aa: CATSKGGGPQETQYF
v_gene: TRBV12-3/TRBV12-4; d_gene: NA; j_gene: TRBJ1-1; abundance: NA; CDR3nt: TGTGCCAGCAGTTTAAGGGGTGACAGCTCGAATGAAGCTTTCTTT; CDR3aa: CASSLRGDSSNEAFF
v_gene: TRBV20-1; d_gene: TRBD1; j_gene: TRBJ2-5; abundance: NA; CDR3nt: TGCAGTGCTAGGAAGGGGGCAGAGACCCAGTACTTC; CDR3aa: CSARKGAETQYF
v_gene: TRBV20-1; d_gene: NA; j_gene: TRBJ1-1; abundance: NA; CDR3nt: TGCAGTGCCCTCGGGGGAGGGAGGACTGAAGCTTTCTTT; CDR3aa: CSALGGGRTEAFF
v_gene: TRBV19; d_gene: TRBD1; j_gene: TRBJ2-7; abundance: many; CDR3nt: TGTGCCAGTAACCACCGGGACAGGGCCTACGAGCAGTACTTC; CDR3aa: CASNHRDRAYEQYF
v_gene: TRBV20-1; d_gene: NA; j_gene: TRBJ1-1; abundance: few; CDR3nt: TGCAGTGCTAGAGATCCAAACACTGAAGCCTTCTTT; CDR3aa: CSARDPNTEAFF
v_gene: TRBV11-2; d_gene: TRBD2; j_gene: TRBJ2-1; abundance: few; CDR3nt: TGTGCCAGCAGCCCGGGACTAGCGGGGGGTTACTACAATGAGCAGTTCTTC; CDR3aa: CASSPGLAGGYYNEQFF
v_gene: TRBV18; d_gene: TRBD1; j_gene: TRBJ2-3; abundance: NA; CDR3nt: TGTGCCAGCTCACAGGGGGACAGGCGCTCAGATACGCAGTATTTT; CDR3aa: CASSQGDRRSDTQYF
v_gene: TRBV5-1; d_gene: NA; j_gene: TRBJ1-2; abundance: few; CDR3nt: TGCGCCAGCAGCTTGGTGGTAAATTATGGCTACACCTTC; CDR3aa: CASSLVVNYGYTF
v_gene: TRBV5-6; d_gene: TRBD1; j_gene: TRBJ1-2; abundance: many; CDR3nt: TGTGCCAGCAGCCCCGGACAGGGCGGTGGCTACACCTTC; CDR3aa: CASSPGQGGGYTF
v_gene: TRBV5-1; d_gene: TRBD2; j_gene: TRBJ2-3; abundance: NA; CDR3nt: TGCGCCAGCAGCTTGGTTCGAGCGGGGGCTTCCAGCACAGATACGCAGTATTTT; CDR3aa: CASSLVRAGASSTDTQYF
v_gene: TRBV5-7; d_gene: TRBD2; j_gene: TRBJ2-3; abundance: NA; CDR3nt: TGTGCCAGCAGCCCGGGACTAGCGGGGGGGCCCTATGTCGTATTT; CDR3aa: CASSPGLAGGPYVVF
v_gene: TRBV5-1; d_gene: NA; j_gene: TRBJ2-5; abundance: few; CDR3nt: TGCGCCAGCAGCTTGATCGGCGGACAAGAGACCCAGTACTTC; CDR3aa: CASSLIGGQETQYF
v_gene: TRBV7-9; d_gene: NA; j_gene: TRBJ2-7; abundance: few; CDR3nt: TGTGCCAGCAGCTTAGTGGCGGGGCAGGGGGATTACGAGCAGTACTTC; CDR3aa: CASSLVAGQGDYEQYF
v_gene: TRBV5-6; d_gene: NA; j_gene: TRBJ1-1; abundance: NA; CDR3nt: TGTGCCAGCAGCTCAGGACGTTGGAACCACCGACTCGCTGAAGCTTTCTTT; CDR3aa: CASSSGRWNHRLAEAFF
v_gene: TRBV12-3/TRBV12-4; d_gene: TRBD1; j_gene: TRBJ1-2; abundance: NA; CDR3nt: TGTGCCAGCAGCTCTACAGGGGGCTGGGGCTACACCTTC; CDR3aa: CASSSTGGWGYTF
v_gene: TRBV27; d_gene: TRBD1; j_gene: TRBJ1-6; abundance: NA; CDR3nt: TGTGCCAGCAGCTATACAGAAAGGGGGCTCTATAATTCACCCCTCCACTTT; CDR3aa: CASSYTERGLYNSPLHF
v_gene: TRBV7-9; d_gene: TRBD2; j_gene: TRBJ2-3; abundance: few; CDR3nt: TGTGCCAGCAGCACTAGCGTAACTAGCACAGATACGCAGTATTTT; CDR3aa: CASSTSVTSTDTQYF
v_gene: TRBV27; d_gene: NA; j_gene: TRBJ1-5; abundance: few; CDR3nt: TGTGCCAGCAGTCCCGCCTGGACGGTTAGCAATCAGCCCCAGCATTTT; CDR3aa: CASSPAWTVSNQPQHF
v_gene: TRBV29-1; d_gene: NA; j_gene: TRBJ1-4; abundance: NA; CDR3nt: TGCAGCGTTCAGGGACGACCTGATGAAAAACTGTTTTTT; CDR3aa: CSVQGRPDEKLFF
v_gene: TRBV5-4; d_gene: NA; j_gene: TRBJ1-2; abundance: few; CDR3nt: TGTGCCAGCACCCCCCCTGGGCGGGGAACTAACTATGGCTACACCTTC; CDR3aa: CASTPPGRGTNYGYTF
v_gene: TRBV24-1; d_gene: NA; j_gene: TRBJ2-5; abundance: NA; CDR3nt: TGTGCCACCAGTGATTTTTCTAGCGAGGCGACCCAGTACTTC; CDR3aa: CATSDFSSEATQYF
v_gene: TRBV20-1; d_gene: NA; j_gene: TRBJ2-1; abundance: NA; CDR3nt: TGCAGTGCCAAGGGACTTGAGGGAACCAAGCAGTTCTTC; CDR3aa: CSAKGLEGTKQFF
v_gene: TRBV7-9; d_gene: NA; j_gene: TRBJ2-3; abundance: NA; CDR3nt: TGTGCCAGCAGCTTGGCGGGGATGATTCTGGATACGCAGTATTTT; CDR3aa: CASSLAGMILDTQYF
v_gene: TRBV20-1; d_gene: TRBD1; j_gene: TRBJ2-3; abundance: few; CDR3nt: TGCAGTGCTGCAGACAGGGGGCAGGGGTATTTT; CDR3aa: CSAADRGQGYF
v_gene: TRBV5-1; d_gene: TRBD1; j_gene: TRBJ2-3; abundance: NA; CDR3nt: TGCGCCAGCAGCTTGCAAGCAGGGGGTGCAGATACGCAGTATTTT; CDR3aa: CASSLQAGGADTQYF
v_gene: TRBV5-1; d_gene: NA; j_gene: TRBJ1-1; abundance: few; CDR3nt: TGCGCCAGCAGCCGTGCTACGGGGGACACTGAAGCTTTCTTT; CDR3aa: CASSRATGDTEAFF
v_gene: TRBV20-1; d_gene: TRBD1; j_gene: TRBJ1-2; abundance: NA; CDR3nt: TGCAGTGCTAGAGGGGGGACAGGAACTTCTAACTATGGCTACACCTTC; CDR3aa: CSARGGTGTSNYGYTF
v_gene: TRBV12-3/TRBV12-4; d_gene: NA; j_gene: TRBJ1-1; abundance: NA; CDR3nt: TGTGCCAGCAGTTTATCAGGGCCCGCTGAAGCTTTCTTT; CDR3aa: CASSLSGPAEAFF
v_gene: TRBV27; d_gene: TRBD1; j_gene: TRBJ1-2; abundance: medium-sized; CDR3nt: TGTGCCAGCAGTCCCCGGCAGGGGGCGGGTGGCTACACCTTC; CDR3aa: CASSPRQGAGGYTF
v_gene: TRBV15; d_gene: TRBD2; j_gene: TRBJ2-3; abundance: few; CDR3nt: TGTGCCACCAGCTTAAAGCGGGGGAAAGGCGCAGATACGCAGTATTTT; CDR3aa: CATSLKRGKGADTQYF
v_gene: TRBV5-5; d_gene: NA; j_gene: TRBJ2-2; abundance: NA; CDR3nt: TGTGCCAGCAGCTTTAGCTCTGCCACCGGGGAGCTGTTTTTT; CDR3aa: CASSFSSATGELFF
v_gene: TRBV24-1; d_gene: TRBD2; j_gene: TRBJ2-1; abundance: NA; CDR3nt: TGTGCCACCAGTGAGGCTAGCGGGGGGCGCAATGAGCAGTTCTTC; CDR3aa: CATSEASGGRNEQFF
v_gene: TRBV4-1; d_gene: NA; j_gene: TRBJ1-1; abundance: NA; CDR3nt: TGCGCCAGCAGCAATCGGGCCGGAGGGACTGAAGCTTTCTTT; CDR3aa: CASSNRAGGTEAFF
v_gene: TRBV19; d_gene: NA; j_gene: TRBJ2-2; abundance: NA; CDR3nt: TGTGCCAGTAGTATGAGAGGGGGGGCCACCGCGAACACCGGGGAGCTGTTTTTT; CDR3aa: CASSMRGGATANTGELFF
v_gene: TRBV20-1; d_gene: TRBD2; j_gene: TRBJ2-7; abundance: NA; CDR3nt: TGCAGTGCTCCGGCGATGCGGGGGGCGGGTGAGCAGTACTTC; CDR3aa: CSAPAMRGAGEQYF
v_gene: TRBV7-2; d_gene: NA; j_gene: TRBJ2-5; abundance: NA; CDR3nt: TGTGCCAGCAGCTCCACCGCGACGGTTGCCCAGTACTTC; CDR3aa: CASSSTATVAQYF
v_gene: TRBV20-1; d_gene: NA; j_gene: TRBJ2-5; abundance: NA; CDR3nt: TGCAGTGCTAGAGGGGGTCAAGAGACCCAGTACTTC; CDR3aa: CSARGGQETQYF
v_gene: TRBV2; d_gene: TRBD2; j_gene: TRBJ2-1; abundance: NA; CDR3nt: TGTGCCAGCAGCGATGCGGGACTAGGCTCCAATGAGCAGTTCTTC; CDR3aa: CASSDAGLGSNEQFF
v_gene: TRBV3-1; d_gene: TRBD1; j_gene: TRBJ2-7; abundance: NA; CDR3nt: TGTGCCAGCAGCCAAGCTGGGACAGCAAAAAACTACGAGCAGTACTTC; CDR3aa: CASSQAGTAKNYEQYF
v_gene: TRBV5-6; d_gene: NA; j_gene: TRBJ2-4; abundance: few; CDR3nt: TGTGCCAGCAGCTTGAGGGGGGGGAAAAACATTCAGTACTTC; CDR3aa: CASSLRGGKNIQYF
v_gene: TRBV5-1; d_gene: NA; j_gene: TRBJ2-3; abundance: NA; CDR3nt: TGCGCCAGCAGCCTCCGGGGAGGTGATGGGCAGTATTTT; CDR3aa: CASSLRGGDGQYF
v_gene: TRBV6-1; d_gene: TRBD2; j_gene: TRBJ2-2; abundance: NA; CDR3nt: TGTGCCAGCAGTGCCGGGGGGGACACCGGGGAGCTGTTTTTT; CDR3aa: CASSAGGDTGELFF
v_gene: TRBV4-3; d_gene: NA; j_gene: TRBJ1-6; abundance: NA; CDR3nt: TGCGCCAGCAGCCCCAGGGGCCTATATAATTCACCCCTCCACTTT; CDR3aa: CASSPRGLYNSPLHF
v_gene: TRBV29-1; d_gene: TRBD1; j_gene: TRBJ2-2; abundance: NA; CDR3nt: TGCAGCGTGGGCCAGACAGGGGCCTCGAACACCGGGGAGCTGTTTTTT; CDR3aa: CSVGQTGASNTGELFF
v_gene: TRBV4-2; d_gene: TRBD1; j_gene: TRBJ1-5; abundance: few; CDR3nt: TGTGCCAGCAGCCACGCGCAAACAGGGGCAGGATCAAATCAGCCCCAGCATTTT; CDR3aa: CASSHAQTGAGSNQPQHF
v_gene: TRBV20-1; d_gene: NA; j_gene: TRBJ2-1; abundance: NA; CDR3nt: TGCAGTGCTAGACAGGGAGAAGAGCAGTTCTTC; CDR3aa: CSARQGEEQFF
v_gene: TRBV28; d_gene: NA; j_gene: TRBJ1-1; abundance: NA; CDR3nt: TGTGCCAGCAGTTTACCCGGACAGAGTGAAGCTTTCTTT; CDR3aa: CASSLPGQSEAFF